This T cell receptor (beta chain) was recovered during a study of blood T cell repertoires in COVID-19. Overall study: Both acute and convalescent COVID-19 samples were obtained from the United States, Italy and Spain.

Authors' methods: Reference gene primers were amplified, and this amplification served to estimate nucleated cell counts. Data came from immunoSEQ multiplex PCR; TCRdb stores just in-frame clones and leaves some out. That table gives V, J and clone size, and the DNA gave D and trimming. The sample yields under 350,000 clones, roughly 91% seen once. The CDR3 spans 13 residues. Deletions cut 5 bases from V and 7 bases from J, with 12 bases between. Germline CDR1 and CDR2: SGHTA and FQGNSA. The chain employs TRBV7-2 and TRBJ1-5; D ambiguous. The source of this sequence is a man in his forties with acute or convalescent COVID-19. Source material: peripheral blood. The CDR3 protein is CASSDYIGQPQHF. DNA for the CDR3: TGTGCCAGCAGCGACTACATAGGGCAGCCCCAGCATTTT. The whole variable domain, filled in from reference TRBV7-2 and TRBJ1-5, reads GAGVSQSPSNKVTEKGKDVELRCDPISGHTALYWYRQSLGQGLEFLIYFQGNSAPDKSGLPSDRFSAERTGGSVSTLTIQRTQQEDSAVYLCASSDYIGQPQHFGDGTRLSIL.